Listed below are T cell receptor beta chains from one sample, sequenced in a study of CD4 T cells in relation to SARS-CoV-2 and coronaviruses. For these TCRs, the target antigens are not known. TCRdb's table, derived via immunoSEQ multiplex PCR, lists solely in-frame clones and lacks some. This sample yields some 16,000 clones, of which around 73% are seen a single time; around 9.1% belongs to the top ten. The specimen sequenced was CD4+ T cells from PBMCs, cultured in vitro. The receptors shown here come from a human donor in good health. Both conserved end residues are part of each CDR3. Each record gives: clone size, J gene, D gene, V gene, CDR3 protein, CDR3 DNA. The D gene is left open where the match is weak. The listing skips clone size in some rows; elsewhere it reads once, few, many or a size class.

>.|TRBJ2-7|.|TRBV5-4
CASSLGLGGNSYEQYF
TGTGCCAGCAGCTTGGGGCTAGGCGGAAACTCCTACGAGCAGTACTTC
>medium-sized|TRBJ1-1|.|TRBV3-1/TRBV3-2
CASSQGDHVNTEAFF
TGTGCCAGCAGCCAGGGTGATCACGTGAACACTGAAGCTTTCTTT
>.|TRBJ2-7|.|TRBV6-1
CASSDNYEQYF
TGTGCCAGCAGTGATAACTACGAGCAGTACTTC
>few|TRBJ2-7|.|TRBV28
CASSQGETYEQYF
TGTGCCAGCAGCCAAGGGGAGACCTACGAGCAGTACTTC
>.|TRBJ2-2|TRBD2|TRBV19
CASRVGTSGKVELFF
TGTGCCAGTAGGGTAGGGACTAGCGGGAAAGTGGAGCTGTTTTTT
>.|TRBJ2-5|TRBD2|TRBV2
CASSELSGRATQYF
TGTGCCAGCAGTGAACTTAGCGGGAGGGCGACCCAGTACTTC
>.|TRBJ2-7|TRBD2|TRBV3-1/TRBV3-2
CASSQWGGGRAYEQYF
TGTGCCAGCAGCCAATGGGGGGGCGGGAGGGCCTACGAGCAGTACTTC
>.|TRBJ2-3|.|TRBV24-1
CATSDGGGEDTQYF
TGTGCCACCAGTGATGGGGGTGGTGAAGATACGCAGTATTTT
>.|TRBJ1-1|.|TRBV5-1
CASSLVGGSNTEAFF
TGCGCCAGCAGCTTGGTTGGGGGGTCGAACACTGAAGCTTTCTTT
>.|TRBJ2-7|.|TRBV7-8
CASSLGGGTTYEQYF
TGTGCCAGCAGCTTAGGTGGCGGGACGACCTACGAGCAGTACTTC
>few|TRBJ2-1|TRBD1|TRBV27
CATGPGTGGNNEQFF
TGTGCCACCGGACCCGGGACAGGGGGTAACAATGAGCAGTTCTTC
>large|TRBJ2-7|.|TRBV14
CASSGNPAVSYEQYF
TGTGCCAGCAGCGGAAACCCAGCAGTATCCTACGAGCAGTACTTC
>.|TRBJ2-7|.|TRBV11-3
CASSLATGYAYEQYF
TGTGCCAGCAGCTTAGCAACAGGGTACGCCTACGAGCAGTACTTC
>.|TRBJ2-3|TRBD2|TRBV6-1
CASRQGPERGDTQYF
TGTGCCAGCAGACAAGGGCCGGAGCGGGGAGATACGCAGTATTTT
>.|TRBJ1-1|.|TRBV7-3
CASSPRGWPNTEAFF
TGTGCCAGCAGCCCTCGGGGGTGGCCGAACACTGAAGCTTTCTTT